This T cell receptor (beta chain) is from a study of CXCR3-negative and CXCR3-positive naive CD8 T cells. Study-level points and caveats: CXCR3-positive naive cells carried more hydrophobic TRB CDR3s than CXCR3-negative ones.

A remark on this clonotype: Its antigen is not known.

5' RACE that incorporated UMI labels was used to prepare the TRB cDNA libraries. TCRdb re-analyzed the 5' RACE reads; it lists each CDR3 protein once, without DNA. Its listing shows over 150,000 distinct CDR3 sequences. The germline gives CDR1 SGHRS, CDR2 YFSETQ. This CDR3 spans 16 amino acids. The rearrangement joins TRBV5-1 to TRBJ2-5; TCRdb's D gene call, TRBD1, goes unchecked for lack of DNA. Material for sequencing was naive CXCR3+ CD8+ T cells from blood. This sample's subset: CD45RO-CCR7+CD27+CD95- naive CD8+ T cells expressing CXCR3 (TNR3+). This TCR derives from a human donor in good health. Some clones in this sample may be carry-over from other donors' samples. The chain's CDR3 is CASSFPDRGPQETQYF.